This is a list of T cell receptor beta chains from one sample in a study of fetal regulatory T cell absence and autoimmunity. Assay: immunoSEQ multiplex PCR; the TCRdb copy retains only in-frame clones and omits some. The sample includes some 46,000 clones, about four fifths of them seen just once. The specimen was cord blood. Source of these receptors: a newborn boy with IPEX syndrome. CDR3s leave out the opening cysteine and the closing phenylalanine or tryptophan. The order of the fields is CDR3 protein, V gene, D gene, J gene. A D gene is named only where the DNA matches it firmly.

CDR3: ASRRAGLMGQPQH
V: TRBV27
D: .
J: TRBJ1-5

CDR3: ASRNRPGFTDTQY
V: TRBV6-6
D: .
J: TRBJ2-3

CDR3: ASSPDRAGTEAF
V: TRBV18
D: TRBD1
J: TRBJ1-1

CDR3: AWSVPRTGRENTEAF
V: TRBV30
D: TRBD1
J: TRBJ1-1

CDR3: ASSRGGADETQY
V: TRBV2
D: TRBD2
J: TRBJ2-5

CDR3: ASSSEREGLTDTQY
V: TRBV7-9
D: TRBD2
J: TRBJ2-3

CDR3: ASSPGTSGRTDTQY
V: TRBV7-2
D: TRBD2
J: TRBJ2-3

CDR3: SVPGVAGVQETQY
V: TRBV29-1
D: TRBD2
J: TRBJ2-5

CDR3: ASSFRSSTDTQY
V: TRBV11-3
D: .
J: TRBJ2-3

CDR3: ARSGGADGGANVLT
V: TRBV12-2
D: .
J: TRBJ2-6

CDR3: ASSLAFSGRVGNEQF
V: TRBV5-1
D: TRBD2
J: TRBJ2-1

CDR3: ASSSEGGETQY
V: TRBV11-3
D: .
J: TRBJ2-5

CDR3: ASSLRQGRGYT
V: TRBV27
D: TRBD1
J: TRBJ1-2

CDR3: ASSFGVNGYT
V: TRBV5-1
D: .
J: TRBJ1-2

CDR3: ASSGLAGTDTQY
V: TRBV2
D: TRBD2
J: TRBJ2-3

CDR3: ASKASDSSYEQY
V: TRBV6-5
D: .
J: TRBJ2-7

CDR3: ASSFSDRGEAF
V: TRBV11-2
D: TRBD1
J: TRBJ1-1

CDR3: ASSAPGQGSLEETQY
V: TRBV9
D: TRBD1
J: TRBJ2-5

CDR3: ASSQVPYQLYTEAF
V: TRBV4-1
D: .
J: TRBJ1-1